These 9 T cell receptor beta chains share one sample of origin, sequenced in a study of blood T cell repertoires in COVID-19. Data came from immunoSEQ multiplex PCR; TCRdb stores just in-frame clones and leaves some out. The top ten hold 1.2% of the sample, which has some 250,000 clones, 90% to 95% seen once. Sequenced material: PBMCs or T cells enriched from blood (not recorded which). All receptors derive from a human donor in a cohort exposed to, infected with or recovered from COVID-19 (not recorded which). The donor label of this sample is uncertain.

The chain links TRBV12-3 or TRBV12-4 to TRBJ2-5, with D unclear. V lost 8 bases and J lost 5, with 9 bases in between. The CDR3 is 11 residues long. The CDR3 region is CASLAEETQYF. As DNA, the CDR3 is TGTGCCAGCTTAGCTGAGGAGACCCAGTACTTC.

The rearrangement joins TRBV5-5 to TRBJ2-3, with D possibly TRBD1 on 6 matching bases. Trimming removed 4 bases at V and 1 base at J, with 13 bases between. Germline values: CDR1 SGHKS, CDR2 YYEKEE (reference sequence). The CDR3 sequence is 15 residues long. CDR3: CASSPGVWGTDTQYF. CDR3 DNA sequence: TGTGCCAGCAGCCCAGGGGTATGGGGCACAGATACGCAGTATTTT.

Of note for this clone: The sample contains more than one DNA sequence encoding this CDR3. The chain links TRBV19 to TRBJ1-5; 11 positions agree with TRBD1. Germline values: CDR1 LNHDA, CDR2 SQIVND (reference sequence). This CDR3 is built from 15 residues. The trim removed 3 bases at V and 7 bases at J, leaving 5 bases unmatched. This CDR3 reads CASSIRTGGGQPQHF. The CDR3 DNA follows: TGTGCCAGTAGTATCCGGACAGGGGGCGGCCAGCCCCAGCATTTT.

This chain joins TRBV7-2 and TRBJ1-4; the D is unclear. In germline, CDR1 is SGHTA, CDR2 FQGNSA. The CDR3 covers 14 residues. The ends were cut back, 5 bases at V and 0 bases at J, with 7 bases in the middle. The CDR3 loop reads CASSAVSTNEKLFF. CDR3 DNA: TGTGCCAGCAGCGCGGTATCAACTAATGAAAAACTGTTTTTT. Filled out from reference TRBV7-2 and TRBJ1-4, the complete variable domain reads GAGVSQSPSNKVTEKGKDVELRCDPISGHTALYWYRQSLGQGLEFLIYFQGNSAPDKSGLPSDRFSAERTGGSVSTLTIQRTQQEDSAVYLCASSAVSTNEKLFFGSGTQLSVL.

CDR3 sequence (DNA): TGCGCCAGCAGCTCACAAACAGGGGTGGGGACTGAAGCTTTCTTT. Its protein is CASSSQTGVGTEAFF. The chain carries TRBV5-1 and TRBJ1-1; 7 bases agree with TRBD1. The CDR3 is 15 residues long. Germline V CDR1 and CDR2: SGHRS, YFSETQ. With V trimmed by 3 bases and J by 5 bases, 10 bases remained unmatched.

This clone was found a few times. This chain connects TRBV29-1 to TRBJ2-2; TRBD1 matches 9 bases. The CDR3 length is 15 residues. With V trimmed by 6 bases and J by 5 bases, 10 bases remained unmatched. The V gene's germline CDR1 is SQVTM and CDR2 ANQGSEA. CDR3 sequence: CSVAGGDRGTGELFF. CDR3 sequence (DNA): TGCAGCGTCGCAGGCGGAGACAGGGGGACCGGGGAGCTGTTTTTT.

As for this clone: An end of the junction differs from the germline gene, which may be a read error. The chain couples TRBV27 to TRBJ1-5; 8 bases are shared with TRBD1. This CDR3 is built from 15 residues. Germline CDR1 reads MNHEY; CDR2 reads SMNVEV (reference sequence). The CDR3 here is CASSFTGGINQPQHF. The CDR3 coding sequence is TGTGCCAGCAGTTTTACAGGGGGAATTAATCAGCCCCAGCATTTC.

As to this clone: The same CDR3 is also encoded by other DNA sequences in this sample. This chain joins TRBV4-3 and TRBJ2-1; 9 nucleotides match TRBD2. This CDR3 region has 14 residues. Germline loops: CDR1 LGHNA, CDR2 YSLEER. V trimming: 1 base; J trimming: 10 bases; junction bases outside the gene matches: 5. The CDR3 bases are TGCGCCAGCAGCCAAGTCCTGGCGGGGGGGGAGCAGTTCTTC. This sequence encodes CASSQVLAGGEQFF.

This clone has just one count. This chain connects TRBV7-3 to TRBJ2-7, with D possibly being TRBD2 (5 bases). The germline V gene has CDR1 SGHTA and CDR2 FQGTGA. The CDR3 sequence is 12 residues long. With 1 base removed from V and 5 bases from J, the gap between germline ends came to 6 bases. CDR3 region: CASSLNGDEQYF. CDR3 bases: TGTGCCAGCAGCTTAAACGGGGACGAGCAGTACTTC.